This TCR beta chain emerged from a study of blood T cell repertoires in COVID-19. Measured with immunoSEQ multiplex PCR; TCRdb has only the in-frame clones, and not every one. The repertoire holds approximately 300,000 clones, with 87% as singletons. The V end lost 3 bases, the J end lost 0 bases, and 12 bases lay between the germline ends. The CDR3 has 15 residues. The germline V gene encodes CDR1 SGDLS and CDR2 YYNGEE. This chain connects TRBV9 to TRBJ1-1; no clear D. The sequence derives from a woman in her 30s who had recovered from COVID-19. The source material was PBMCs or T cells enriched from blood (not recorded which). CDR3 nucleotides: TGTGCCAGCAGCGCTTACGACTTTTTGAACACTGAAGCTTTCTTT. It is translated as CASSAYDFLNTEAFF.